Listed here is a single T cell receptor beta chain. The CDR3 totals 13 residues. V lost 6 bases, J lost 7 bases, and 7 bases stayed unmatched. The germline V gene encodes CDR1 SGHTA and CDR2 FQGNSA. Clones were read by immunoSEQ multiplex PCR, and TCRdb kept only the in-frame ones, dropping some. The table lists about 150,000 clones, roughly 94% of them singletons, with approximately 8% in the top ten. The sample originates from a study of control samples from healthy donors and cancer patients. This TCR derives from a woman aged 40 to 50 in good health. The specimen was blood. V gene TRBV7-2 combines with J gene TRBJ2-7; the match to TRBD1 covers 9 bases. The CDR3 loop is CASSVQGAGEQYF. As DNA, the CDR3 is TGTGCCAGCAGTGTACAGGGGGCGGGTGAGCAGTACTTC.